This note documents a single TCR beta chain sequence. RNA transcripts were the template for amplifying TCR beta CDR3 regions. Using the HTBI primer set, a first-round RT-PCR was run on the TCR CDR3. Each CDR3 protein gets one entry after TCRdb re-called the multiplex PCR reads with MiXCR. The sample has under 700,000 distinct CDR3 sequences, approximately 15% seen once; the top ten hold about 20%. This sample was included in a study of T cells in Graves' hyperthyroidism and ophthalmopathy. Sequenced material: blood. This sequence originates from a woman between 18 and 29 years old with Graves' hyperthyroidism.

In DNA form, the CDR3 reads TGTGCCAGCAGCTTAACGTATCGGGGACAGGGGAGAGATGGCTACACCTTC. Translating gives CASSLTYRGQGRDGYTF. This chain joins TRBV7-9 and TRBJ1-2; 10 nucleotides align to TRBD1. CDR3 length equals 17 residues. V lost 2 bases to trimming and J lost 6 bases; unmatched junction nucleotides: 12. Germline CDR1 reads SEHNR; CDR2 reads FQNEAQ (reference sequence).